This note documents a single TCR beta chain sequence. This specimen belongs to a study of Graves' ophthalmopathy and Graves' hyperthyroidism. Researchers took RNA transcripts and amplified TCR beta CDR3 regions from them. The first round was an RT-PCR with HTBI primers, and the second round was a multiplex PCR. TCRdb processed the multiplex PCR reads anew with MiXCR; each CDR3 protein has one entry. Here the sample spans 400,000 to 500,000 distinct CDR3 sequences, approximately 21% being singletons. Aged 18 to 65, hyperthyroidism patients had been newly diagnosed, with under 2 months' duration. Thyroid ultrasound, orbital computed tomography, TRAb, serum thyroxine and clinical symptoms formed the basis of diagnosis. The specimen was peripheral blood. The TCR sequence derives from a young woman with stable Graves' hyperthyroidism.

CDR3 protein: CASSPVAKYQPQHF. CDR3 DNA sequence: TGTGCCAGCAGTCCAGTGGCGAAGTATCAGCCCCAGCATTTT. This sequence joins TRBV28 and TRBJ1-5, with no clear D. With 5 bases removed from V and 5 bases from J, the gap between germline ends came to 13 bases. CDR3 length equals 14 residues. CDR1 and CDR2 (germline): MDHEN, SYDVKM.